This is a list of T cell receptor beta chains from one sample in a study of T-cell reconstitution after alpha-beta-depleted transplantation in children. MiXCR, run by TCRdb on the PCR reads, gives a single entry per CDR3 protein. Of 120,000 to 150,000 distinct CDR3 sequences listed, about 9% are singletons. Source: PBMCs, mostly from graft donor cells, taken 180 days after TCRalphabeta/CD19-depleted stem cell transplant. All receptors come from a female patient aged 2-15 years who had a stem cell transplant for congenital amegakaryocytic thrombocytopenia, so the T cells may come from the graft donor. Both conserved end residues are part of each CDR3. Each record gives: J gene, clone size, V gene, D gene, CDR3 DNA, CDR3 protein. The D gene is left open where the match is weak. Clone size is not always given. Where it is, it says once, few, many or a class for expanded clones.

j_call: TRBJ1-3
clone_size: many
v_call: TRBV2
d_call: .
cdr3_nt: TGTGCCACCACAGGGCCCTCTGGAAACACCATATATTTT
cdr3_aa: CATTGPSGNTIYF

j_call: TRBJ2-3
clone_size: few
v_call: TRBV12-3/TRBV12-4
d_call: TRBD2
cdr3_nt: TGTGCCAGCAGTTCTCCGGGAGGTAGCACAGTGGATACGCAGTATTTT
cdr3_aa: CASSSPGGSTVDTQYF

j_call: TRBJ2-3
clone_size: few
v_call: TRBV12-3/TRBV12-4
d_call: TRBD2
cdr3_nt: TGTGCCAGCAGCCGCCCAAGGACTAGCGGGAGCGGCACAGATACGCAGTATTTT
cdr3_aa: CASSRPRTSGSGTDTQYF

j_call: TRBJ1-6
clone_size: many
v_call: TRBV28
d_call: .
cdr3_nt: TGTGCCAGCAGTTTATATTCCGGGAATAATTCACCCCTCCACTTT
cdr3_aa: CASSLYSGNNSPLHF

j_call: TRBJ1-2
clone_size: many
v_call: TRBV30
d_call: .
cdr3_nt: TGTGCCTGGAGTCCCGGACAGCTCAACCGCTATGGCTACACCTTC
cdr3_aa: CAWSPGQLNRYGYTF

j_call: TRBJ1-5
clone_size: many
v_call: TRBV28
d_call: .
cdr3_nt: TGTGCCAGCAGTTTATGGGGGGATAGCAATCAGCCCCAGCATTTT
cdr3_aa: CASSLWGDSNQPQHF

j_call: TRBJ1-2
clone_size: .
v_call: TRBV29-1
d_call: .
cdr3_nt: TGCAGCGTTGAAAAAGGGGACTATGGCTACACCTTC
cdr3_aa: CSVEKGDYGYTF

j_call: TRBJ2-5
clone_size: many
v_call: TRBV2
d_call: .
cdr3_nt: TGTGCCAGCAGTGAGAAGCGCTGGGCCGAGACCCAGTACTTC
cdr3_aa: CASSEKRWAETQYF

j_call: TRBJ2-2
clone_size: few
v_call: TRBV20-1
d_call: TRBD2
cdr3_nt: TGCAGTGCTAGGGGTTGGGGACTAGCGGGATCGGTTTCCGGGGAGCTGTTTTTT
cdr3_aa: CSARGWGLAGSVSGELFF

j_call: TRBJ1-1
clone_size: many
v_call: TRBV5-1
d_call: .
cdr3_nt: TGCGCCAGCAGCTTGGAGGTAGCGTGGAACACTGAAGCTTTCTTT
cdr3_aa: CASSLEVAWNTEAFF

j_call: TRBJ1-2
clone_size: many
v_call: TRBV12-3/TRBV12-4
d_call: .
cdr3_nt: TGTGCCAGCAGTTTTAGACAGGATGGCTACACCTTC
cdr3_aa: CASSFRQDGYTF

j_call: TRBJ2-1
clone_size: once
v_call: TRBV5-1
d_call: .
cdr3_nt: TGCGCCAGCATCCTCCCGGGCGGGGTTCGGGGCGCCTACAATGAGCAGTTCTTC
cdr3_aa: CASILPGGVRGAYNEQFF

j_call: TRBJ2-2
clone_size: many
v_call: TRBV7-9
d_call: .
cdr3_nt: TGTGCCAGCAGCTTTCCAGGGGTCTCCGGGGAGCTGTTTTTT
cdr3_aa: CASSFPGVSGELFF

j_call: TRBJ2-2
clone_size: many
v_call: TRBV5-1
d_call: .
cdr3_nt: TGCGCCAGCAGCTTGGAGAAGGGGGGCATCGGGGAGCTGTTTTTT
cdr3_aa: CASSLEKGGIGELFF

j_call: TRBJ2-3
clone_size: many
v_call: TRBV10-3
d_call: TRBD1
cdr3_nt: TGTGCCATCAGTGAGGTCTCTGGGGGACAGACAGATACGCAGTATTTT
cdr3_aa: CAISEVSGGQTDTQYF

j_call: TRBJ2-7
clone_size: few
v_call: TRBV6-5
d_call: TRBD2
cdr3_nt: TGTGCCAGCACCTCCCTTAGCGGGGGCTTTACCTACGAGCAGTACTTC
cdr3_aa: CASTSLSGGFTYEQYF

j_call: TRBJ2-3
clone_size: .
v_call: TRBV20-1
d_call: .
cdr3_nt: TGCAGTGCCCACCGGGGGGCACCACCTAGCACAGATACGCAGTATTTC
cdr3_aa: CSAHRGAPPSTDTQYF

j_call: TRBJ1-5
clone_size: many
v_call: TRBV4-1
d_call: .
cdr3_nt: TGCGCCAGCAGCCAAGGGCCGGGACTCGATAGCAATCAGCCCCAGCATTTT
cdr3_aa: CASSQGPGLDSNQPQHF

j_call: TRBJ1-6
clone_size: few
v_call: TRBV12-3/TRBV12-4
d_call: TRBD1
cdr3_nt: TGTGCCAGCAGGCAGGGGGTGAAGAATTCACCCCTCCACTTT
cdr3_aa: CASRQGVKNSPLHF

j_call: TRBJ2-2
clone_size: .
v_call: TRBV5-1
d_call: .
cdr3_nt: TGCGCCAGCAGCTGGAGACCCAACACCGGGGAGCTGTTTTTT
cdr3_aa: CASSWRPNTGELFF

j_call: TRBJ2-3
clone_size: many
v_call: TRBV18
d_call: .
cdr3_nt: TGTGCCAGCTCACCACAAAGCGGATTTAGTTCCACAGATACGCAGTATTTT
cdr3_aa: CASSPQSGFSSTDTQYF

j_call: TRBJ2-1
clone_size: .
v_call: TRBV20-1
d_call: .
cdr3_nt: TGCAGTGCTAGCCAGATCGGACGGGACTCTTACAATGAGCAGTTCTTC
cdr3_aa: CSASQIGRDSYNEQFF